The clone carrying this T cell receptor (beta chain) was detected a few times. Its specificity is not known. These data originate in a study of CD8+ T cells in alopecia areata. Study at large: Treated patients took oral tofacitinib at 5 to 10 mg twice daily. Study-level findings and limits: Since there was just one nonresponder, nobody can yet say how baseline CD8+ expansion ties to response. Scalp clonality and expanded CD8+ clones among the top 100 were significantly decreased by tofacitinib.

The germline V gene encodes CDR1 SQVTM and CDR2 ANQGSEA. The CDR3 is made up of 14 amino acids. V was pared by 3 bases and J by 1 base, with 11 bases between. Documented treatment: oral pan-JAK inhibitor, 5-10 mg twice daily. RNA was extracted and reverse transcribed into cDNA as the sequencing template. The method was immunoSEQ multiplex PCR; TCRdb's version includes in-frame clones alone and lacks a portion of them. Seen here are roughly 200,000 clones, around two fifths observed once, and the top ten hold 0.45% to 0.55%. This specimen consisted of CD4+ T cells sorted from blood, obtained at week 34, from a patient treated with tofacitinib. The clonotype comes from a human donor with alopecia areata. The chain links TRBV29-1 to TRBJ2-3; either TRBD1 or TRBD2 may supply D (7 bases each). The DNA for the CDR3 is TGCAGCGTTGAGGGAGGGACAGGCACAGATACGCAGTATTTT. Residues: CSVEGGTGTDTQYF.